The sample holds a few counts of the clone carrying this T cell receptor beta chain. As yet, its antigen is unknown. Method: immunoSEQ multiplex PCR; TCRdb's copy keeps in-frame clones and lacks some. The data show tens of thousands of clones, with around 70% seen just once and over 4.5% held by the top ten. With the ViraFEST assay, the study expanded antigen-specific CD4+ T cells using viral peptide pools, then sequenced them. A 10-day culture period preceded the isolation of CD4+ T cells. The person was diagnosed with PCR-confirmed SARS-CoV-2 infection between March and December 2020. Negative control cultures were established using an HIV-1 Nef peptide pool. The CDR3 has 16 amino acids. Losses at the gene ends were 2 bases for V and 4 bases for J; bases not matched to a gene: 5. Germline CDR1 reads MNHNS; CDR2 reads SASEGT. This record comes from a study of vaccination effects on CD4 cells after COVID-19.

Overall study results and limits: Late after vaccination, infection- and vaccine-induced clones showed marked clonal contraction.

The source is a human donor who had a prior SARS-CoV-2 infection. Sequences were derived from CD4+ T cells from PBMCs cultured with HIV peptides, sampled before COVID-19 vaccination. The subset denotes: HIV-1 Nef peptide pool negative control/reference culture. The chain combines TRBV6-1 with TRBJ2-1; 10 bases fit TRBD1. The CDR3 bases are TGTGCCAGCAGTGAACTAGGACAGGGGGATTACAATGAGCAGTTCTTC. It yields the protein CASSELGQGDYNEQFF.